This passage covers 6 T cell receptor beta chains from one sample sequenced in a study of T cell responses to AZD1222 COVID-19 vaccine. This table comes from immunoSEQ multiplex PCR, and its TCRdb copy is limited to in-frame clones, with some not included. The table lists approximately 89,000 clones, 75% to 95% of them singletons. The sequencing here drew on peripheral blood, taken 28 days after the second AZD1222 dose. Every receptor here comes from an adult who received the AZD1222 COVID-19 vaccine.

The rearrangement joins TRBV5-6 to TRBJ2-5; D gene ambiguous. V dropped 1 base and J dropped 2 bases, with 9 bases sitting between them. Germline CDR1 reads SGHDT; CDR2 reads YYEEEE. CDR3 length: 14 residues. The CDR3, as DNA: TGTGCCAGCAGCTTGTGGCAGAATCAAGAGACCCAGTACTTC. Protein sequence: CASSLWQNQETQYF. The whole variable domain, remainder taken from reference TRBV5-6 and TRBJ2-5, is DAGVTQSPTHLIKTRGQQVTLRCSPKSGHDTVSWYQQALGQGPQFIFQYYEEEERQRGNFPDRFSGHQFPNYSSELNVNALLLGDSALYLCASSLWQNQETQYFGPGTRLLVL.

A single count supports this clone. The chain links TRBV7-2 to TRBJ1-2, with D perhaps matching TRBD1 (6 bases). CDR3 size: 13 residues. Between the trimmed V and J ends, which lost 1 base and 8 bases, there was a span of 11 bases. Germline V gene lookup returns CDR1 SGHTA and CDR2 FQGNSA. The CDR3 nucleotides are TGTGCCAGCAGCTTAGGGGACAAGACCGGCTACACCTTC. It is translated as CASSLGDKTGYTF.

The chain's CDR3 is CASSFGTQNYGYTF. The CDR3 region has the DNA TGCGCCAGCAGCTTCGGGACACAGAACTATGGCTACACCTTC. This sequence joins TRBV5-1 and TRBJ1-2; D perhaps matches TRBD1 (6 bases). Germline values: CDR1 SGHRS, CDR2 YFSETQ. Trimming removed 2 bases at V and 2 bases at J, with 10 bases between. The CDR3 runs 14 residues.

This clone has only a few counts. The chain employs TRBV4-2 and TRBJ2-7; 14 bases agree with TRBD2. Per the germline V gene, CDR1 is LGHNA and CDR2 is YNFKEQ. The ends lost 1 base at V and 4 bases at J; junction bases unmatched: 3. The CDR3 covers 16 residues. DNA of the CDR3: TGTGCCAGCAGCCAAGCCGGGACTAGCGGGGGATACGAGCAGTACTTC. The encoded protein is CASSQAGTSGGYEQYF.

The V call is TRBV25-1, the J call TRBJ1-1; 7 nucleotides agree with TRBD1. The CDR3 is 14 residues long. Looked up from germline, CDR1 is MGHDK and CDR2 is SYGVNS. After removal of 6 bases from V and 5 bases from J, the junction contained 9 bases not matched to a gene. The CDR3: CASRPQTGRTEAFF. The CDR3 region has the DNA TGTGCCAGCAGACCTCAGACAGGGAGAACTGAAGCTTTCTTT.

The chain employs TRBV7-2 and TRBJ2-1; TRBD2 is a possible D gene (5 bases). V was clipped by 5 bases and J by 11 bases, with 13 bases between them. CDR1 and CDR2 from the germline V gene are SGHTA and FQGNSA. The CDR3 extends over 12 amino acids. This CDR3 is CASSPDTGKQFF. Here the CDR3 DNA reads TGTGCCAGCAGCCCAGACACGGGGAAGCAGTTCTTC. Variable domain in full (rest from reference TRBV7-2 and TRBJ2-1): GAGVSQSPSNKVTEKGKDVELRCDPISGHTALYWYRQSLGQGLEFLIYFQGNSAPDKSGLPSDRFSAERTGGSVSTLTIQRTQQEDSAVYLCASSPDTGKQFFGPGTRLTVL.